This entry lists 18 T cell receptor beta chains sequenced from one sample in a study of blood T cell repertoires in COVID-19. Only in-frame clones appear in the TCRdb table, and some are missing; sequencing was by immunoSEQ multiplex PCR. This sample has about 210,000 clones; around 91% occur once, and the top ten carry 4.8%. The sample was peripheral blood. The receptors stem from a woman aged 40 to 50 with acute or convalescent COVID-19.

This chain connects TRBV30 to TRBJ1-1; TRBD1 aligns across 8 bases. J was trimmed by 5 bases and V by 0 bases; bases with no gene match: 8. This CDR3 is built from 15 residues. In germline, CDR1 is GTSNPN, CDR2 SVGIG (reference sequence). CDR3 sequence reads: CAWSVSYRGVTEAFF. For the CDR3, the DNA is TGTGCCTGGAGTGTATCTTACAGGGGGGTTACTGAAGCTTTCTTT.

J is TRBJ2-7 and V is TRBV6-1; D is possibly TRBD2 (7 bases). CDR1 and CDR2 from the germline V gene are MNHNS and SASEGT. The ends were cut back, 2 bases at V and 5 bases at J, with 16 bases in the middle. This CDR3 contains 15 residues. For the CDR3, the DNA is TGTGCCAGCAGTGAATATAAGGGGGGGATTGACGAGCAGTACGTC. Encoded protein: CASSEYKGGIDEQYV.

The J gene is TRBJ1-5, the V gene TRBV2, with 7 bases lining up with TRBD1. Germline V gene data show CDR1 as SNHLY and CDR2 as FYNNEI. The CDR3 runs 13 residues. The V segment lost 7 bases and the J segment 2 bases; nucleotides outside the gene matches: 2. DNA for the CDR3: TGTGCCAGCACCGGACAGGGCAATCAGCCCCAGCATTTT. As protein: CASTGQGNQPQHF.

The chain recombines TRBV12-3 or TRBV12-4 with TRBJ2-3; D gene uncertain. The CDR3 loop spans 13 amino acids. Trimming pared 10 bases from V and 0 bases from J, leaving 11 bases between. CDR3 residues: CATTTRSTDTQYF. As DNA, the CDR3 is TGTGCCACCACGACAAGAAGCACAGATACGCAGTATTTT.

In nucleotides, the CDR3 is TGCAGCGTTGTCAGCTCTGGGGCCAACGTCCTGACTTTC. Translating gives CSVVSSGANVLTF. The V and J genes are TRBV29-1 and TRBJ2-6; no clear D. V was cut by 4 bases and J by 0 bases, with 4 bases left in between. CDR1 is SQVTM, CDR2 ANQGSEA, per germline. The CDR3 runs to 13 residues.

The chain uses TRBV5-1 and TRBJ1-1; perhaps TRBD1 as D (5 bases). This CDR3 comprises 15 residues. V lost 4 bases, J lost 6 bases, and 19 bases lay in between. Germline CDR1 is SGHRS and CDR2 is YFSETQ. The CDR3 DNA is TGCGCCAGCAGCCCTACGTTAAGCGGGGGGTCTGAAGCTTTCTTT. This translates into CASSPTLSGGSEAFF. Full variable domain (rest looked up from reference TRBV5-1 and TRBJ1-1): KAGVTQTPRYLIKTRGQQVTLSCSPISGHRSVSWYQQTPGQGLQFLFEYFSETQRNKGNFPGRFSGRQFSNSRSEMNVSTLELGDSALYLCASSPTLSGGSEAFFGQGTRLTVV.

The rearrangement uses TRBV6-5 and TRBJ1-2, with D possibly matching TRBD1 (6 bases). Germline V CDR1 and CDR2: MNHEY, SVGAGI. The CDR3 is 14 residues long. V was shortened by 6 bases and J by 7 bases, with 18 bases between the two germline ends. As DNA, the CDR3 is TGTGCCAGCAGCCTCCGGGACACCACCGGTGGCTACACCTTC. Translation: CASSLRDTTGGYTF.

About this clone: Other nucleotide sequences from this sample produce the same CDR3. The genes are TRBV6-5 and TRBJ1-1, with D possibly matching TRBD1 (5 bases). Trimming took 0 bases from V and 4 from J, leaving 6 bases between them. CDR3 length: 13 residues. Germline V gene lookup returns CDR1 MNHEY and CDR2 SVGAGI. CDR3 loop: CASSYSGGTEAFF. The DNA for the CDR3 is TGTGCCAGCAGTTACTCGGGGGGCACTGAAGCTTTCTTT.

The CDR3: CASSDHQGADENIQYF. As DNA, the CDR3 is TGTGCCAGCAGTGATCACCAGGGGGCAGACGAAAACATTCAGTACTTC. The gene calls are TRBV6-1 and TRBJ2-4; 8 positions agree with TRBD1. This CDR3 contains 16 residues. Looked up from germline, CDR1 is MNHNS and CDR2 is SASEGT. With 3 bases clipped from V and 5 bases from J, the junction kept 9 bases outside the gene matches.

This clone occurred once. The chain has TRBV18 and TRBJ1-6; D might be TRBD1 (6 bases). Trimming cost V 5 bases and J 6 bases, with 14 bases left between them. This CDR3 contains 15 residues. Germline assignment: CDR1 KGHSH and CDR2 LQKENI. The CDR3 reads CASSSGARANSPLHF. The CDR3 DNA sequence: TGTGCCAGCTCATCAGGGGCAAGGGCTAATTCACCCCTCCACTTT.

The chain recombines TRBV4-1 with TRBJ2-2, with 11 nucleotides matching TRBD2. Germline trimming cut 1 base from V and 2 bases from J; bases unmatched to any gene: 6. CDR3 size: 18 residues. Germline lookup yields CDR1 MGHRA and CDR2 YSYEKL. The CDR3 DNA reads TGCGCCAGCAGCCAAGTTGCTAGCGGGGGGCCTAACACCGGGGAGCTGTTTTTT. Translation: CASSQVASGGPNTGELFF.

This clone was detected only once. The chain couples TRBV2 to TRBJ2-7; 13 bases match TRBD2. The J segment lost 4 bases and the V segment lost 6 bases, leaving 12 bases of the junction unmatched. Per germline, CDR1 SNHLY and CDR2 FYNNEI. The CDR3 sequence is 17 residues long. The CDR3 loop is CASRPTSGGSNFYEQYV. In DNA form, the CDR3 reads TGTGCCAGCAGGCCGACTAGCGGGGGGTCTAATTTTTACGAGCAGTACGTC.

This clone has just one count. The chain recombines TRBV19 with TRBJ2-2; maybe TRBD1 (6 bases). This CDR3 comprises 13 residues. The germline CDR1 and CDR2 sequences are LNHDA and SQIVND (reference sequence). V lost 6 bases to trimming and J lost 3 bases, with 8 bases between them. The CDR3 DNA reads TGTGCCAGTAGATACAGGGACACCGGGGAGCTGTTTTTT. It codes for CASRYRDTGELFF.

This sequence joins TRBV5-1 and TRBJ2-3; D is possibly TRBD2 (7 bases). Per the germline V gene, CDR1 is SGHRS and CDR2 is YFSETQ. The V end lost 0 bases, the J end lost 3 bases, and 17 bases lay between the germline ends. This CDR3 is built from 17 residues. CDR3 amino acids: CASSLALGGGRTDTQYF. The CDR3 DNA reads as TGCGCCAGCAGCTTGGCGTTGGGAGGGGGAAGAACAGATACGCAGTATTTT.

The chain carries TRBV19 and TRBJ2-1; D is possibly TRBD1 (5 bases). There are 15 residues in the CDR3. V dropped 2 bases and J dropped 3 bases, with 11 bases sitting between them. Germline V CDR1 and CDR2: LNHDA, SQIVND (reference sequence). CDR3 nucleotides: TGTGCCAGTAGTATAAGTCAGGGCGGCTACAATGAGCAGTTCTTC. Amino acid sequence: CASSISQGGYNEQFF.

The chain recombines TRBV12-3 or TRBV12-4 with TRBJ1-2; D is possibly TRBD1 (5 bases). The length of the CDR3 is 13 residues. The V and J ends lost 5 bases and 7 bases respectively, with 14 bases between them. DNA for the CDR3: TGTGCCAGCAGTCGCTCGGTGGGGCCTGGCTACACCTTC. Protein product: CASSRSVGPGYTF.

The chain combines TRBV30 with TRBJ2-1, with a weak D call TRBD2 (7 bases). Germline V gene sequence: CDR1 GTSNPN, CDR2 SVGIG (reference sequence). This CDR3 spans 14 amino acids. V dropped 6 bases and J dropped 6 bases, with 18 bases sitting between them. The CDR3: CACTMGGGRNEQFF. The CDR3 DNA reads as TGTGCCTGTACGATGGGGGGGGGCCGCAATGAGCAGTTCTTC.

The chain joins TRBV30 to TRBJ1-3; D perhaps matches TRBD1 (6 bases). CDR3 length: 14 residues. Looked up from germline, CDR1 is GTSNPN and CDR2 is SVGIG (reference sequence). The germline V and J ends were trimmed by 0 bases and 1 base, with 7 bases remaining between them. The CDR3 region is CAWSVGGSGNTIYF. The CDR3 nucleotides read TGTGCCTGGAGTGTAGGGGGATCTGGAAACACCATATATTTT. Based on the CDR3 plus reference TRBV30 and TRBJ1-3, the full variable domain is SQTIHQWPATLVQPVGSPLSLECTVEGTSNPNLYWYRQAAGRGLQLLFYSVGIGQISSEVPQNLSASRPQDRQFILSSKKLLLSDSGFYLCAWSVGGSGNTIYFGEGSWLTVV.